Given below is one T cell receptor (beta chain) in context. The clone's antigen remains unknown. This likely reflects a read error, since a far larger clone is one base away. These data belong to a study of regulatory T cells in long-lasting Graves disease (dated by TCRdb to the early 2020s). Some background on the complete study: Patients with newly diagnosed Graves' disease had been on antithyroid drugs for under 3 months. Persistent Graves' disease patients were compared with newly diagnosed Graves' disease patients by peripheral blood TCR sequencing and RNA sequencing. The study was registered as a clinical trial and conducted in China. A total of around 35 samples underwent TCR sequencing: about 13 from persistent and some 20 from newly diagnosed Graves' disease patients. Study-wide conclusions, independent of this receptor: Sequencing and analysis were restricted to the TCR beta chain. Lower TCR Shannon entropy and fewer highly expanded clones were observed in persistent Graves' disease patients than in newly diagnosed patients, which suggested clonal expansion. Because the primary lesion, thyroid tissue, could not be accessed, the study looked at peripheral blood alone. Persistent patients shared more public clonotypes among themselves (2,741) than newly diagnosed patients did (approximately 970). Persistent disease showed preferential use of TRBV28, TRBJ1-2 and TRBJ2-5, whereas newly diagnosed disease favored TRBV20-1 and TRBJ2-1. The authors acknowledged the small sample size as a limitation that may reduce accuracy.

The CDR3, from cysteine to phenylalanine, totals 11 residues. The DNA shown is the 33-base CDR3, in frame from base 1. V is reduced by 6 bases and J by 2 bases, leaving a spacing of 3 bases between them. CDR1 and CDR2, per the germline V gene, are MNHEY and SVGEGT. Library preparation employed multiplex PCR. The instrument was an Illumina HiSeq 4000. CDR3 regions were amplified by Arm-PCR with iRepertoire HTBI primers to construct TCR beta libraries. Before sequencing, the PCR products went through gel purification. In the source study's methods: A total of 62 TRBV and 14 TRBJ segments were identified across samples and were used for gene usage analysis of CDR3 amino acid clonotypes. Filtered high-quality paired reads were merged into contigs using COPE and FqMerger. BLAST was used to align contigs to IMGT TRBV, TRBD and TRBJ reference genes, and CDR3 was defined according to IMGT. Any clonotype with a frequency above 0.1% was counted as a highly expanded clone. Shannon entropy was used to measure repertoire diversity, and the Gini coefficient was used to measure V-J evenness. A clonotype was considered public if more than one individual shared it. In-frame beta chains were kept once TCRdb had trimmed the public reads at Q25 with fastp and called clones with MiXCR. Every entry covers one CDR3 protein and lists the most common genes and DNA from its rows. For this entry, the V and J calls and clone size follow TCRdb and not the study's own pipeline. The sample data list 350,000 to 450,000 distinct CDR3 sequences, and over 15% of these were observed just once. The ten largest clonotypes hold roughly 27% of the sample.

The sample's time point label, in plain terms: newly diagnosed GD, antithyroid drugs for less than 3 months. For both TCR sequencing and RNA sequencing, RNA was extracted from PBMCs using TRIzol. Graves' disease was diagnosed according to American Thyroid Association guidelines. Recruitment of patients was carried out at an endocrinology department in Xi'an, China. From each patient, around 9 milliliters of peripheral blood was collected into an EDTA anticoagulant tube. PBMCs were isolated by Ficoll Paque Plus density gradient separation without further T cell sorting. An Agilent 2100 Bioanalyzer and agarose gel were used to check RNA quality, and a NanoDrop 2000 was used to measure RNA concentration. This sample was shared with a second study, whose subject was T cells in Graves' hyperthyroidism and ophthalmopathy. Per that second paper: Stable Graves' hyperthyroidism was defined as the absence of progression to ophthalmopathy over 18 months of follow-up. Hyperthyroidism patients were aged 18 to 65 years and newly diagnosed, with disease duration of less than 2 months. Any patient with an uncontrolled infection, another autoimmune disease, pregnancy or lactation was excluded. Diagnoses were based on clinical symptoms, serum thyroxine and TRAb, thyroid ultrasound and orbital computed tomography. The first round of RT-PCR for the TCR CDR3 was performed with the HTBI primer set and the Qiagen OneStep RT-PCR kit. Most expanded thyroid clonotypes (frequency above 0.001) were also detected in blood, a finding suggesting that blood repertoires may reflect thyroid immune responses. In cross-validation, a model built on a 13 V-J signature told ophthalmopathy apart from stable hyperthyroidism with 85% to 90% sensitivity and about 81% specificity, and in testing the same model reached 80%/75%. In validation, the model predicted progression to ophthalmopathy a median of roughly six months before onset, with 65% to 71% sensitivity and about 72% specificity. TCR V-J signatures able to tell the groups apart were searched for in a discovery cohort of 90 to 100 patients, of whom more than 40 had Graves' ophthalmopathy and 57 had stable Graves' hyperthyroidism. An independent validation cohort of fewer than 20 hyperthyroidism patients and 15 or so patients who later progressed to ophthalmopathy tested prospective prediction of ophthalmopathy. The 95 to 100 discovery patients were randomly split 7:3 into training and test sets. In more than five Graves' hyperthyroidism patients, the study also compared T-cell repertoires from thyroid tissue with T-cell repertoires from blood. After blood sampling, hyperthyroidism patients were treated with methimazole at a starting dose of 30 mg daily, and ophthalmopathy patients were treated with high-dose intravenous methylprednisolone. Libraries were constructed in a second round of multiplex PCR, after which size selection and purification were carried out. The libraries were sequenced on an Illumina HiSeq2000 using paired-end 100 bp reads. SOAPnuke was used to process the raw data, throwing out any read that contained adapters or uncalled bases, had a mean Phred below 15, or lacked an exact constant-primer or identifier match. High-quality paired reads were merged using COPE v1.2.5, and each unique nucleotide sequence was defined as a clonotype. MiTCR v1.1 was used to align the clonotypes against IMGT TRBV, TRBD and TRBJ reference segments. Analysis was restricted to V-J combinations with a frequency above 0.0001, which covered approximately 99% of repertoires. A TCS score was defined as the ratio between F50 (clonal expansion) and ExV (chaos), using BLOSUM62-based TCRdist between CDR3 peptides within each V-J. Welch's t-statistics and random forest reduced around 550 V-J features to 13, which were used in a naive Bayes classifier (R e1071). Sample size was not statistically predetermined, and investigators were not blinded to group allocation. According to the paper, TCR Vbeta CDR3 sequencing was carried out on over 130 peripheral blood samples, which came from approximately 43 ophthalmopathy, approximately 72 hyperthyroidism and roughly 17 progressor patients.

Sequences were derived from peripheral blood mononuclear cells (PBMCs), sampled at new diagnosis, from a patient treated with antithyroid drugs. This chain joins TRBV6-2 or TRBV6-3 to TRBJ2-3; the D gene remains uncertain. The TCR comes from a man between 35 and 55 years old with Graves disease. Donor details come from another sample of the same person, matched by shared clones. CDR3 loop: CASRTTDTQYF. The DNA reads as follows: TGTGCCAGCAGAACCACAGATACGCAGTATTTT.